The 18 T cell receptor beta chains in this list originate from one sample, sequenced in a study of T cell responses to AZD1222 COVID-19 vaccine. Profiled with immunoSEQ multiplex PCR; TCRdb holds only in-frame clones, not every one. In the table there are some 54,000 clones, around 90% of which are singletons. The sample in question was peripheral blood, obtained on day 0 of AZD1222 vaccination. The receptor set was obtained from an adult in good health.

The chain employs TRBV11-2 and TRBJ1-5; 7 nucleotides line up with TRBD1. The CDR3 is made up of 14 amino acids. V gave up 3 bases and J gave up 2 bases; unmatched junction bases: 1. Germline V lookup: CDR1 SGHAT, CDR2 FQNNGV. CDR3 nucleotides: TGTGCCAGCAGCTTGACAGGGCGCAATCAGCCCCAGCATTTT. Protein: CASSLTGRNQPQHF.

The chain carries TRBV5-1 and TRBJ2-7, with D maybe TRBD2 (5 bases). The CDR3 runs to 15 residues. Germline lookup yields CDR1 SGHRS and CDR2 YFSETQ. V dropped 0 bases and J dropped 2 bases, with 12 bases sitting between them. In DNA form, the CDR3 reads TGCGCCAGCAGCTTGGTGGCTAGCTCTGCCTACGAGCAGTACTTC. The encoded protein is CASSLVASSAYEQYF.

CDR3 amino acids: CASSLQGDYGYTF. CDR3 nucleotides: TGTGCCAGCAGTTTGCAGGGAGACTATGGCTACACCTTC. The V gene is TRBV27, the J gene TRBJ1-2; D is perhaps TRBD1 (5 bases). This CDR3 spans 13 amino acids. Trimming stripped 3 bases from V and 3 bases from J, with 8 bases between. Per germline, CDR1 MNHEY and CDR2 SMNVEV (reference sequence).

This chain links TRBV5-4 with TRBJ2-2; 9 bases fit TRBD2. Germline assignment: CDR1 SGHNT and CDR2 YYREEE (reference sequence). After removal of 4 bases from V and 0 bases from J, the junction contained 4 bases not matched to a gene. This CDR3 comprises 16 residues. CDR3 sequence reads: CASSPGLATNTGELFF. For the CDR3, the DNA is TGTGCCAGCAGCCCCGGACTAGCGACGAACACCGGGGAGCTGTTTTTT.

CDR3 sequence reads: CASSPKGDREFLEGYEQYF. The CDR3 coding sequence is TGTGCCAGCTCACCAAAAGGAGACAGGGAGTTTCTCGAAGGCTACGAGCAGTACTTC. The chain joins TRBV18 to TRBJ2-7, with 7 bases matching TRBD1. The length of the CDR3 is 19 residues. V shed 2 bases, J shed 3 bases, and the junction held 19 bases outside the gene matches. The germline V gene has CDR1 KGHSH and CDR2 LQKENI.

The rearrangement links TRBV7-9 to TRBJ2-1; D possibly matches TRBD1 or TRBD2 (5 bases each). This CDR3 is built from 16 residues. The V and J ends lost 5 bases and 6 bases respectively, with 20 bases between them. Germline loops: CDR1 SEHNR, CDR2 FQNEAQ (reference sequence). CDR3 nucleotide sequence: TGTGCCAGCAGCGGAAACAGGAGGCCGGCCCCCAATGAGCAGTTCTTC. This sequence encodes CASSGNRRPAPNEQFF. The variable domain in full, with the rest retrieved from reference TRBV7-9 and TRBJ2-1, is DTGVSQNPRHKITKRGQNVTFRCDPISEHNRLYWYRQTLGQGPEFLTYFQNEAQLEKSRLLSDRFSAERPKGSFSTLEIQRTEQGDSAMYLCASSGNRRPAPNEQFFGPGTRLTVL.

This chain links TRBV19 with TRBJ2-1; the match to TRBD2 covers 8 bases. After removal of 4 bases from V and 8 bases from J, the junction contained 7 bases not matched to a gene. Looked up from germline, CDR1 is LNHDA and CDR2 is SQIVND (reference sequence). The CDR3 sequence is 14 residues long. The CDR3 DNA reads TGTGCCAGTAGTAAACAGAGGCGGGGGGATGAGCAGTTCTTC. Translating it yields CASSKQRRGDEQFF.

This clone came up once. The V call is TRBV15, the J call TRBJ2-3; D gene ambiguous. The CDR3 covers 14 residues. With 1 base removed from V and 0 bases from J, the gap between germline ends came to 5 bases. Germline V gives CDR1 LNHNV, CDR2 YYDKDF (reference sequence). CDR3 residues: CATSRVPSTDTQYF. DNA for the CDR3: TGTGCCACCAGCAGAGTACCTAGCACAGATACGCAGTATTTT.

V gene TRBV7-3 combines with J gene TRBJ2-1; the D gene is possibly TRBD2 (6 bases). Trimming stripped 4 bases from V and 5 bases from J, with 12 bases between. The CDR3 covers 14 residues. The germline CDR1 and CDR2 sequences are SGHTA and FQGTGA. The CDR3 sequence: CASSSGGLHNEQFF. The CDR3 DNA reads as TGTGCCAGCAGCTCCGGAGGGCTTCACAATGAGCAGTTCTTC.

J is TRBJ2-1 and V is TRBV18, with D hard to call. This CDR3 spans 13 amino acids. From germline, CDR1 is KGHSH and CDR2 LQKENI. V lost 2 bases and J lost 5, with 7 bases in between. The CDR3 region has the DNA TGTGCCAGCTCACCAGGGCGAGACAATGAGCAGTTCTTC. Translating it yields CASSPGRDNEQFF.

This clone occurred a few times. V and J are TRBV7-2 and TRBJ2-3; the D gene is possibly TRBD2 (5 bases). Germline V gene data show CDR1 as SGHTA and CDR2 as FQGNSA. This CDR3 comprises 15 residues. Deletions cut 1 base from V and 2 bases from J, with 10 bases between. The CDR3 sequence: CASSLGTRTTDTQYF. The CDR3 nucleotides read TGTGCCAGCAGCTTAGGGACTCGCACCACAGATACGCAGTATTTT. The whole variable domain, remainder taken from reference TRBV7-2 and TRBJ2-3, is GAGVSQSPSNKVTEKGKDVELRCDPISGHTALYWYRQSLGQGLEFLIYFQGNSAPDKSGLPSDRFSAERTGGSVSTLTIQRTQQEDSAVYLCASSLGTRTTDTQYFGPGTRLTVL.

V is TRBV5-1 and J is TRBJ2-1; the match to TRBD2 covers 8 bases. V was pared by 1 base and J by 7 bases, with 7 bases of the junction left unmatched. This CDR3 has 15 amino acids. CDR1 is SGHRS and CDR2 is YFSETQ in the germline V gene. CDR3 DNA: TGCGCCAGCAGCTTGTCAGCGGGAGTAGTGAATGAGCAGTTCTTC. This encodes CASSLSAGVVNEQFF.

In DNA, the CDR3 is TGTGCCAGCAGCTTGGAGCTAGCGGGAGACAGGCCGCAGTATTTT. This codes for CASSLELAGDRPQYF. The genes are TRBV5-4 and TRBJ2-3; 10 bases are shared with TRBD2. CDR1 and CDR2 from the germline V gene are SGHNT and YYREEE (reference sequence). The CDR3 has 15 amino acids. V gave up 0 bases and J gave up 10 bases; unmatched junction bases: 8.

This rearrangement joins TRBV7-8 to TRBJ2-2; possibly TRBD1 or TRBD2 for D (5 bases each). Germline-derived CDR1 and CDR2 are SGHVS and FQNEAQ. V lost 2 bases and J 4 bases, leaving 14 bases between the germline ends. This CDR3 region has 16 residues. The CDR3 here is CASSLRTARGTGELFF. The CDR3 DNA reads TGTGCCAGCAGCTTAAGAACTGCGAGGGGCACCGGGGAGCTGTTTTTT.

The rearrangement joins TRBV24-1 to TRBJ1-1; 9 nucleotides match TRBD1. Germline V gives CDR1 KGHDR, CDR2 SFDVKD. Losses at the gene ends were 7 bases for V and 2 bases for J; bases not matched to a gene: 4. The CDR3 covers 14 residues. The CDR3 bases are TGTGCCACCAGGGACAGGGGCCCAAACACTGAAGCTTTCTTT. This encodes CATRDRGPNTEAFF.

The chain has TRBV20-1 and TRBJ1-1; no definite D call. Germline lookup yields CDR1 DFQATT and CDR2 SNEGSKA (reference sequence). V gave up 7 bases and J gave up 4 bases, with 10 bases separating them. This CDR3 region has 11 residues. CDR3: CSVGGFTEAFF. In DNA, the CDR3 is TGCAGTGTAGGTGGGTTCACTGAAGCTTTCTTT.

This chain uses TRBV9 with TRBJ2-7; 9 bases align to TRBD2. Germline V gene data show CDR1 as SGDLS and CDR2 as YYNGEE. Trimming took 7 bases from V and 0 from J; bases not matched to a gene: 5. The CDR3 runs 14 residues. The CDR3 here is CASDRSGSSYEQYF. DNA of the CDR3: TGTGCCAGCGACCGTAGCGGGAGCTCCTACGAGCAGTACTTC.

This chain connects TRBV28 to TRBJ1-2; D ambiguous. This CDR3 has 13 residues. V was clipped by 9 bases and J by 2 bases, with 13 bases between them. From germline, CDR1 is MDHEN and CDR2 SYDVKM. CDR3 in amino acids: CASTSEVNYGYTF. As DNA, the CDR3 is TGTGCCAGTACTTCTGAGGTAAACTATGGCTACACCTTC.